This is a list of T cell receptor beta chains from one sample in a study of blood T cell repertoires in COVID-19. This table comes from immunoSEQ multiplex PCR, and its TCRdb copy is limited to in-frame clones, with some not included. This table has over 100,000 clones, 75% to 90% appearing once. Sequencing was performed on peripheral blood. The receptors shown here come from a man aged 55-75 years with COVID-19, enrolled during active disease. Both conserved end residues are part of each CDR3. The order of the fields is clone size, D gene, V gene, J gene, CDR3 protein, CDR3 DNA. A D gene is named only where the DNA matches it firmly. Rows give clone size only sometimes, using once, few, many, or a class for an expanded clone.

size: -
D: TRBD1
V: TRBV19
J: TRBJ1-1
CDR3: CASMTGVGTEAFF
DNA: TGTGCCAGTATGACAGGGGTTGGCACTGAAGCTTTCTTT

size: -
D: TRBD1
V: TRBV5-5
J: TRBJ2-3
CDR3: CASSLGQGAPDTQYF
DNA: TGTGCCAGCAGCTTGGGGCAGGGGGCCCCAGATACGCAGTATTTT

size: -
D: TRBD2
V: TRBV7-8
J: TRBJ2-3
CDR3: CASSLEGLENTDTQYF
DNA: TGTGCCAGCAGCTTAGAGGGACTAGAAAACACAGATACGCAGTATTTT

size: few
D: TRBD1
V: TRBV30
J: TRBJ1-6
CDR3: CAWGDSRNSPLHF
DNA: TGTGCCTGGGGGGACAGCCGAAATTCACCCCTCCACTTT

size: -
D: -
V: TRBV23-1
J: TRBJ1-4
CDR3: CASSPCISSPRGEKLFF
DNA: TGCGCCAGCAGCCCCTGTATAAGCTCTCCTAGGGGTGAAAAACTGTTTTTT

size: -
D: -
V: TRBV10-2
J: TRBJ1-5
CDR3: CASARGYGNQPQHF
DNA: TGCGCCAGCGCTCGGGGGTACGGCAATCAGCCCCAGCATTTT

size: -
D: -
V: TRBV9
J: TRBJ2-1
CDR3: CASSVATVGAGSNEQFF
DNA: TGTGCCAGCAGCGTAGCTACAGTTGGGGCGGGGTCAAATGAGCAGTTCTTC

size: few
D: -
V: TRBV11-3
J: TRBJ2-3
CDR3: CASSSESGLGVGDTQYF
DNA: TGTGCCAGCAGCTCTGAATCGGGACTTGGGGTAGGAGATACGCAGTATTTT

size: -
D: TRBD1
V: TRBV6-4
J: TRBJ1-6
CDR3: CASSALGQGGSPLHF
DNA: TGTGCCAGCAGTGCCTTGGGACAGGGAGGCTCACCCCTCCACTTT

size: -
D: -
V: TRBV6-6
J: TRBJ1-3
CDR3: CASSSLGIRANTIYF
DNA: TGTGCCAGCAGCTCACTCGGGATTCGGGCAAACACCATATATTTT

size: -
D: -
V: TRBV18
J: TRBJ1-5
CDR3: CASSPPGGRNQPQHF
DNA: TGTGCCAGCTCACCACCCGGAGGGCGGAATCAGCCCCAGCATTTT

size: few
D: TRBD1
V: TRBV24-1
J: TRBJ1-5
CDR3: CATSEFAGTGGHSNQPQHF
DNA: TGTGCCACCAGTGAATTCGCCGGGACAGGGGGTCACAGCAATCAGCCCCAGCATTTT

size: once
D: -
V: TRBV3-1/TRBV3-2
J: TRBJ1-5
CDR3: CASSQEDRGMSNQPQHF
DNA: TGTGCCAGCAGCCAAGAGGACCGGGGGATGAGCAATCAGCCCCAGCATTTT

size: once
D: -
V: TRBV9
J: TRBJ1-2
CDR3: CASSVGQGGDYGYTF
DNA: TGTGCCAGCAGCGTAGGGCAGGGAGGGGACTATGGCTACACCTTC

size: -
D: TRBD1
V: TRBV9
J: TRBJ1-1
CDR3: CASSVGQGATDTEAFF
DNA: TGTGCCAGCAGCGTAGGGCAGGGGGCAACGGACACTGAAGCTTTCTTT

size: -
D: -
V: TRBV5-1
J: TRBJ2-2
CDR3: CASSLRGTNTGELFF
DNA: TGCGCCAGCAGCTTAAGGGGGACGAACACCGGGGAGCTGTTTTTT

size: -
D: TRBD1
V: TRBV27
J: TRBJ2-1
CDR3: CASTPRDRVINEQFF
DNA: TGTGCCAGCACCCCTCGGGACAGGGTTATCAATGAGCAGTTCTTC

size: -
D: -
V: TRBV9
J: TRBJ2-5
CDR3: CASSVDVTVQETQYF
DNA: TGTGCCAGCAGCGTAGATGTAACAGTCCAAGAGACCCAGTACTTC

size: -
D: TRBD2
V: TRBV5-1
J: TRBJ2-5
CDR3: CASSRTSGGLETQYF
DNA: TGCGCCAGCAGCCGGACTAGCGGGGGGCTTGAGACCCAGTACTTC

size: -
D: -
V: TRBV18
J: TRBJ1-6
CDR3: CASSGGDSPLHF
DNA: TGTGCCAGCTCGGGGGGTGATTCACCCCTCCACTTT

size: -
D: -
V: TRBV30
J: TRBJ1-2
CDR3: CAWRPGGYGYTF
DNA: TGTGCCTGGAGACCGGGAGGTTATGGCTACACCTTC

size: -
D: TRBD1
V: TRBV7-2
J: TRBJ1-3
CDR3: CASSLGPGQHSGNTIYF
DNA: TGTGCCAGCAGCTTAGGGCCGGGACAGCACAGTGGAAACACCATATATTTT

size: -
D: -
V: TRBV6-2/TRBV6-3
J: TRBJ1-6
CDR3: CASSYPTAGSPYSPLHF
DNA: TGTGCCAGCAGTTACCCAACGGCGGGCAGTCCCTATTCACCCCTCCACTTT

size: -
D: -
V: TRBV6-2/TRBV6-3
J: TRBJ1-2
CDR3: CASSNPRGSYGYTF
DNA: TGTGCCAGCAGTAATCCTCGGGGGTCCTATGGCTACACCTTC

size: -
D: TRBD1
V: TRBV6-4
J: TRBJ1-3
CDR3: CASRTGDRRNLSGNTIYF
DNA: TGTGCCAGCCGGACGGGGGACAGGCGTAACCTCTCTGGAAACACCATATATTTT

size: -
D: -
V: TRBV5-4
J: TRBJ1-4
CDR3: CASSRGATDPNEKLFF
DNA: TGTGCCAGCAGCCGTGGGGCCACAGATCCTAATGAAAAACTGTTTTTT

size: -
D: -
V: TRBV28
J: TRBJ1-1
CDR3: CASRESKEEAFF
DNA: TGTGCCAGCAGAGAGAGTAAGGAGGAAGCTTTCTTT

size: -
D: TRBD1
V: TRBV5-1
J: TRBJ1-2
CDR3: CASSLGGQGDGYTF
DNA: TGCGCCAGCAGCTTGGGGGGACAGGGCGATGGCTACACCTTC

size: -
D: -
V: TRBV30
J: TRBJ1-5
CDR3: CAWSVGAANQPQHF
DNA: TGTGCCTGGAGTGTAGGGGCGGCGAATCAGCCCCAGCATTTT

size: -
D: TRBD1
V: TRBV6-6
J: TRBJ1-6
CDR3: CASSYSPGQGNSPLHF
DNA: TGTGCCAGCAGTTACTCTCCCGGACAGGGGAATTCACCCCTCCACTTT

size: -
D: -
V: TRBV2
J: TRBJ1-5
CDR3: CASSASGTLNQPQHF
DNA: TGTGCCAGCAGTGCCTCCGGGACATTGAATCAGCCCCAGCATTTT

size: -
D: -
V: TRBV5-1
J: TRBJ2-2
CDR3: CASSTGGRGTGELFF
DNA: TGCGCCAGCAGCACCGGGGGGCGAGGGACCGGGGAGCTGTTTTTT

size: -
D: -
V: TRBV3-1/TRBV3-2
J: TRBJ1-1
CDR3: CASSPPTVNTEAFF
DNA: TGTGCCAGCAGCCCTCCGACAGTGAACACTGAAGCTTTCTTT

size: -
D: TRBD2
V: TRBV24-1
J: TRBJ2-1
CDR3: CATSDLTSGAYNEQFF
DNA: TGTGCCACCAGTGATTTGACTAGCGGGGCCTACAATGAGCAGTTCTTC

size: once
D: TRBD1
V: TRBV4-2
J: TRBJ1-5
CDR3: CASSQEPGQGSNQPQHF
DNA: TGTGCCAGCAGCCAAGAACCCGGACAGGGGAGCAATCAGCCCCAGCATTTT